Reported below is one TCR beta chain. Its target is unknown. Other DNA sequences from this sample encode an identical CDR3 as well. Per the original data handling: A classifier for distant metastasis in papillary thyroid cancer was constructed using CDR3 differences observed across clinicopathological groups. Using MiXCR, TCRdb reanalyzed the PCR reads. The V and J calls and clone size come from TCRdb's table, not from the authors' own analysis. Among around 20,000 clones listed, 25% to 30% were seen once. This record comes from a study of metastatic and nonmetastatic thyroid tumors. General study points: Significantly higher TCR beta diversity was reportedly seen in malignant thyroid tumors than benign nodules, in blood and tumor.

No treatment had been given to any patient before thyroid surgery. This sequence was found in a male donor with papillary thyroid cancer or a benign thyroid nodule (not recorded which). Some clones in this sample may be carry-over from other donors' samples. Sequencing was carried out using tumor tissue.

This CDR3 is CASSRIGTGGAYEQYF. CDR3 coding DNA: TGCGCCAGCAGCCGCATCGGGACAGGTGGGGCCTACGAGCAGTACTTC. This chain uses TRBV4-3 with TRBJ2-7; 8 nucleotides align to TRBD1. The CDR3 length is 16 residues. The J segment lost 2 bases and the V segment lost 4 bases, leaving 10 bases of the junction unmatched. From germline, CDR1 is LGHNA and CDR2 YSLEER.